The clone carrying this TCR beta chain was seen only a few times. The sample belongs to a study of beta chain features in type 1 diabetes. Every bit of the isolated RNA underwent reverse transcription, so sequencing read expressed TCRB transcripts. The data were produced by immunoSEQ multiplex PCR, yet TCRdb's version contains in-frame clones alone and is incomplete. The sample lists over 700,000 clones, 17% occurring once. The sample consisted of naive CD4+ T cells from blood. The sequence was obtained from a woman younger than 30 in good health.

CDR3 coding DNA: TGTGCCAGTAGTATAGAGGGACAGGGTAACACTGAAGCTTTCTTT. It translates to CASSIEGQGNTEAFF. This rearrangement joins TRBV19 to TRBJ1-1; 9 nucleotides line up with TRBD1. The CDR3 runs 15 residues. V trimming: 0 bases; J trimming: 2 bases; junction bases outside the gene matches: 1. Per germline, CDR1 LNHDA and CDR2 SQIVND (reference sequence).